This T cell receptor (beta chain) was recovered during a study of T cell responses to AZD1222 COVID-19 vaccine (dated by TCRdb to about 2021). Study-level background: AZD1222 recipients with second doses at about 4 weeks or about 12 weeks were pooled, because spike-specific TCR depth and breadth did not differ between schedules. Enrollment into the trials was organized by age into subgroups of 18-55, 56-69 and 70-plus years, and those subgroups contained about 150, 27 and 61 TCR-sequenced participants, respectively. TCR sequencing was performed for 230 to 250 trial participants, of whom about 200 were given two doses of AZD1222 and approximately 25 were given two doses of MenACWY control vaccine.

The CDR3 regions of human TCRbeta chains were analyzed by immunosequencing. As for the original processing: TCRs in the repertoires were compared against a reference library of SARS-CoV-2-specific TCRs that had been generated with the MIRA antigen-specificity platform. Breadth was defined as the fraction of unique TCRs that were SARS-CoV-2-associated. Depth was defined as the fraction of total T cells that were SARS-CoV-2-associated. Using the MIRA data, every spike-specific TCR was mapped to the spike region that the TCR reacted to and assigned to either a CD4 or a CD8 class. Log10-transformed breadth and depth values were compared by one-way ANOVA with Sidak's multiple comparisons tests. Imported from immuneACCESS, the table was reduced by TCRdb to in-frame sequences with V and J called. These copies leave out some clones; in studies compared against another copy, an unresolved V gene accounts for under half, and the cause of the remainder is not known. D and trimming come from the DNA, and the V and J calls and clone size come from that table. The sample profile shows 140,000 to 150,000 clones; around 85% of them were found once. Approximately 8% of the sample is held by the ten biggest clonotypes.

Notes on this clone: This receptor's antigen is unknown. Base qualities are not provided; no much larger clone lies one nucleotide away.

General findings and caveats noted by the study authors: In the small 56-69-year group, the increase in depth fell short of significance, most likely because of low power. Conclusions about previously exposed vaccinees are limited because only six or seven AZD1222 recipients were SARS-CoV-2 seropositive at baseline. The vaccine-associated CD4 TCRs covered the entire spike protein, and the dominant responses fell in regions 160-218 and 743-854. Reportedly, close to half of the unique spike-specific TCRs recognized epitopes lying outside the regions that are mutated in the B.1.351 and B.1.1.7 variants. After two AZD1222 doses, both the breadth and the depth of spike-specific TCRs were significantly higher than at day 0 and than in MenACWY recipients. Because no day 14 peak-response samples were available, repertoires were characterized only after the peak T cell response. Participants were mostly white British, with more females than males. The authors suggested clonal diversity may have been underestimated.

Sample time point, as interpreted from the label and publication: baseline before first vaccination. The vaccinee samples were drawn from two UK trials, COV001 and COV002, one of which was a single-blind randomized controlled phase 2/3 trial testing AZD1222 (ChAdOx1 nCoV-19) in healthy adults. Trial participant PBMC samples were collected at day 0 and day 28 after the second dose for TCRbeta chain sequencing. Based on the germline V gene, the CDR1 and CDR2 sequences are SGDLS and YYNGEE. The CDR3 spans 17 residues, from the cysteine through the phenylalanine. Only the CDR3 DNA stays, 51 bases, in frame from base 1. Relative to germline, V is 3 bases shorter and J is 7 bases shorter, with 20 bases between their ends.

Sample: peripheral blood, taken on day 0 of AZD1222 vaccination. This clonotype originated in an adult in good health. This receptor chain uses TRBV9 and TRBJ1-6; perhaps TRBD1 is the D gene, with 5 bases matching. The DNA reads TGTGCCAGCAGCGCCCTACCGGGACTCTCGCCGAATTCACCCCTCCACTTT. Its translation reads: CASSALPGLSPNSPLHF.